This T cell receptor beta chain was captured by sequencing in a study of cytomegalovirus exposure and HLA in healthy donors. Background on the study: The approximately 120 validation repertoires, a later analysis reported, used the same platform as the 550 to 800 first-cohort repertoires.

Germline CDR1 is SGHRS and CDR2 is YFSETQ. V shed 4 bases, J shed 3 bases, and the junction held 8 bases outside the gene matches. The CDR3 runs 15 residues. Sequenced by immunoSEQ multiplex PCR; TCRdb stores in-frame clones only, minus some. The repertoire has 250,000 to 350,000 clones, around nine tenths of them found once; the top ten carry around 0.92%. The origin of this receptor is a woman in her late teens or twenties in good health and CMV-seronegative. The rearrangement joins TRBV5-1 to TRBJ2-3; 7 positions agree with TRBD1. Source material: PBMCs. The CDR3 region is CASSPWTGSTDTQYF. As DNA, the CDR3 is TGCGCCAGCAGCCCTTGGACAGGAAGTACAGATACGCAGTATTTT.